The sample holds a few counts of the clone carrying this T cell receptor beta chain. As for time point: newly diagnosed GD, antithyroid drugs for less than 3 months. PBMCs were the source of the RNA used for TCR sequencing. The data stem from a study of regulatory T cells in long-lasting Graves disease. Arm-PCR with iRepertoire HTBI primers amplified the CDR3 regions for these TCR beta libraries. MiXCR, run by TCRdb on the multiplex PCR reads, gives a single entry per CDR3 protein. The sample consists of approximately 470,000 distinct CDR3 sequences, roughly 17% of them appearing once. The CDR3 sequence is 19 residues long. CDR1 and CDR2 from the germline V gene are SGHRS and YFSETQ. V shed 4 bases and J 5 bases; nucleotides not matched to a gene: 20. Another study also made use of these data, one on T cells in Graves' hyperthyroidism and ophthalmopathy.

The rearrangement links TRBV5-1 to TRBJ2-7, with TRBD2 identical over 11 bases. The TCR sequence derives from a man aged 35-49 years with Graves disease. This material consisted of peripheral blood mononuclear cells (PBMCs), taken at new diagnosis, from a patient treated with antithyroid drugs. This CDR3 is CASSTGGDSGRAMIHEQYF. CDR3 in DNA: TGCGCCAGCAGCACAGGCGGGGATAGCGGGAGGGCCATGATCCACGAGCAGTACTTC.